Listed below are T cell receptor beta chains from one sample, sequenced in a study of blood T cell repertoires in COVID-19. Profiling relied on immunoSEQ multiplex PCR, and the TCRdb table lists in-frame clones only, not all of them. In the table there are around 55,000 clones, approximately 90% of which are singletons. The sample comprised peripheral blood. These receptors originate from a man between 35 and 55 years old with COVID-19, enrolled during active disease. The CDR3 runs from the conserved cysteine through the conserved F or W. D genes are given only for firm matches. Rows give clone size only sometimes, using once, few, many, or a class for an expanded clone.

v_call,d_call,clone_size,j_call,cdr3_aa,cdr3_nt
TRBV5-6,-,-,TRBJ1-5,CASSLAGGSNQPQHF,TGTGCCAGCAGCTTGGCGGGGGGGAGCAATCAGCCCCAGCATTTT
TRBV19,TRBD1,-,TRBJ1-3,CASMPAMMNGGQADTIYF,TGTGCCAGTATGCCAGCGATGATGAACGGGGGACAGGCGGACACCATATATTTT
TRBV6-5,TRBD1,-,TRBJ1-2,CASSFGTGYGYTF,TGTGCCAGCAGTTTCGGGACAGGGTATGGCTACACCTTC
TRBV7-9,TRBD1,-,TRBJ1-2,CASSGQDPFNYGYTF,TGTGCCAGCTCGGGACAGGACCCTTTTAACTATGGCTACACCTTC
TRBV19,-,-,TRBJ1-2,CASTPTTGVSYGYTF,TGTGCCAGCACACCAACTACAGGTGTGAGCTATGGCTACACCTTC
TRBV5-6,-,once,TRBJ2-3,CASSLSGSAFTDTQYF,TGTGCCAGCAGCTTGAGCGGCTCTGCCTTCACAGATACGCAGTATTTT
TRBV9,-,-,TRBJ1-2,CASSAPGGLGYTF,TGTGCCAGCAGCGCCCCGGGTGGACTCGGCTACACCTTC
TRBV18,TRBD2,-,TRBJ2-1,CASSPPGLAGGGNEQFF,TGTGCCAGCTCACCTCCGGGACTAGCGGGAGGTGGCAATGAGCAGTTCTTC
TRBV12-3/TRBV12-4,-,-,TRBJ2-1,CASSPTGFYEQFF,TGTGCCAGCAGTCCCACGGGATTTTATGAGCAGTTCTTC
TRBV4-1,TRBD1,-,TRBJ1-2,CASSQEGTGGSGYTF,TGCGCCAGCAGCCAAGAAGGGACAGGGGGCTCTGGCTACACCTTC
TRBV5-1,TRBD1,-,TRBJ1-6,CASSNRTGYNSPLHF,TGCGCCAGCAGCAACCGGACAGGATATAATTCACCCCTCCACTTT